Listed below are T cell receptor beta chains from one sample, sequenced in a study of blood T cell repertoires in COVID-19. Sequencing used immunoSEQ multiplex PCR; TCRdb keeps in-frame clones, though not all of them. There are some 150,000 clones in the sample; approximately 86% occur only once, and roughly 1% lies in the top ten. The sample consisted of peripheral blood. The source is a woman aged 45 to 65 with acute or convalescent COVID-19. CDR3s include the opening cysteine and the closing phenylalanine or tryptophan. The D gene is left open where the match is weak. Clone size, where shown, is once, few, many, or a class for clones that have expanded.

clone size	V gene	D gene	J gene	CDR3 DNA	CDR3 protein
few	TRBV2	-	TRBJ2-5	TGTGCCGACGGGGGACAGCAACAAGAGACCCAGTACTTC	CADGGQQQETQYF
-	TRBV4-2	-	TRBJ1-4	TGTGCCAGCAGCCAATCCTATAATGAAAAACTGTTTTTT	CASSQSYNEKLFF
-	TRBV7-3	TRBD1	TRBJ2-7	TGTGCCAGCAGCCGGGGACAGGTCTCTTTCGACGAGCAGTACTTC	CASSRGQVSFDEQYF
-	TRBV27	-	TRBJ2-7	TGTGCCAGCAGCCCTACCAGGGGTACCTACGAGCAGTACTTC	CASSPTRGTYEQYF
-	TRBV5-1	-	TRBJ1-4	TGCGCCAGCAGCCCGCCTAACGCCAATGAAAAACTGTTTTTT	CASSPPNANEKLFF
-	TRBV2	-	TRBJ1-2	TGTGCCAGCAGTGAAGCGCCAGGGTCGGATGGCTACACCTTC	CASSEAPGSDGYTF
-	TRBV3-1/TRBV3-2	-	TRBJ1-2	TGTGCCAGCAGCCGCAACAGGGTCGGCTACACCTTC	CASSRNRVGYTF
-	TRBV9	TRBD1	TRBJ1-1	TGTGCCAGCAGCCGGGGACAGGGGGCCACTGAAGCTTTCTTT	CASSRGQGATEAFF
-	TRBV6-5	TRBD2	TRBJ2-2	TGTGCCAGCACCGGGGGGGTCATCGGGGAGCTGTTTTTT	CASTGGVIGELFF
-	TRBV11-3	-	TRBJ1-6	TGTGCCAGCAGCCGCGACAGCAATAATTCACCCCTCCACTTT	CASSRDSNNSPLHF
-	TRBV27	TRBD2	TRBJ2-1	TGTGCCAGCAATCCAGCGGGGGGTTACAATGAGCAGTTCTTC	CASNPAGGYNEQFF
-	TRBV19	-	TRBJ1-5	TGTGCCAGTTCAACAGGGCCTAATCAGCCCCAGCATTTT	CASSTGPNQPQHF
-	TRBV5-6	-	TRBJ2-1	TGTGCCAGCAGCTTGCGGGGGACTTCCTACAATGAGCAGTTCTTC	CASSLRGTSYNEQFF
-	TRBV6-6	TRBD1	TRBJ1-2	TGTGCCAGCTCTTGGGACAGGGCTGGCTACACCTTC	CASSWDRAGYTF
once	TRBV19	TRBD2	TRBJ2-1	TGTGCCAGTAGCGTAGCGGGAGGGCCTAGGTCCTACAATGAGCAGTTCTTC	CASSVAGGPRSYNEQFF
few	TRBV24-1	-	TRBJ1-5	TGTGCCACCAGTGATTTAACTGAGGGGCCCCAGCATTTT	CATSDLTEGPQHF
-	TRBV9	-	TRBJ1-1	TGTGCCAGCAGCGTAAGGCTTAGCTCGGACACTGAAGCTTTCTTT	CASSVRLSSDTEAFF
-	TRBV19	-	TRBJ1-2	TGTGCCAGTAGTATAGGGGCAGCACATAACTATGGCTACACCTTC	CASSIGAAHNYGYTF
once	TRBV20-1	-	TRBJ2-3	TGCAGTGCTAGTTCCGGGACTGGCGCAGATACGCAGTATTTT	CSASSGTGADTQYF
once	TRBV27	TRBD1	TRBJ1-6	TGTGCCAGCAGTTCTCCGACAGGGCCCAATTCACCCCTCCACTTT	CASSSPTGPNSPLHF
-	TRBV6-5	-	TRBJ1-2	TGTGCCAGCAGTTCGGACAGTTTCTATGGCTACACCTTC	CASSSDSFYGYTF
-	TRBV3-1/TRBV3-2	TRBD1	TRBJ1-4	TGTGCCAGCAGCCAAGGACAGGGATCATATGAAAAACTGTTTTTT	CASSQGQGSYEKLFF
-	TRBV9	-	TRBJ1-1	TGTGCCAGCAGCGTAGTTAGGGGCCCAGCTTTCTTT	CASSVVRGPAFF
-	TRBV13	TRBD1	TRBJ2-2	TGTGCCAGCAGCTCCGGGGACAGAAGGGACACCGGGGAGCTGTTTTTT	CASSSGDRRDTGELFF
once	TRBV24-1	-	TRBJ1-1	TGTGCCACCAGTGATATTTATCTCCTGAACACTGAAGCTTTCTTT	CATSDIYLLNTEAFF